A single sample is the source of the 14 T cell receptor beta chains below, sequenced in a study of neurological immune-mediated disorders. TCRdb redid the calling of the 5' RACE reads with MiXCR, one entry per CDR3 protein. The data contain 15,000 to 20,000 distinct CDR3 sequences, 9.5% to 12% of them seen just once; the ten biggest clones take up roughly 27%. The sequencing input was CD8+ T cells from blood. These receptors were taken from a woman in her forties or fifties in good health.

This clonotype was detected ten times or more. V is TRBV4-1 and J is TRBJ2-3; 7 bases are shared with TRBD2. J was trimmed by 6 bases and V by 3 bases; bases with no gene match: 6. Germline CDR1 and CDR2: MGHRA and YSYEKL. This CDR3 comprises 14 residues. CDR3 sequence: CASSQVAGLDTQYF. CDR3 in DNA: TGCGCCAGCAGCCAGGTAGCGGGTCTTGATACGCAGTATTTT.

This clonotype has a count of ten or more. The chain uses TRBV27 and TRBJ2-2; the D is unclear. The CDR3 spans 12 residues. The germline V and J ends were trimmed by 5 bases and 1 base, with 2 bases remaining between them. Germline V gene sequence: CDR1 MNHEY, CDR2 SMNVEV (reference sequence). The CDR3 loop reads CASSQNTGELFF. CDR3 nucleotides: TGTGCCAGCAGTCAGAACACCGGGGAGCTGTTTTTT.

There are many counts of this clonotype. The chain couples TRBV5-1 to TRBJ1-5; D is ambiguous. V was cut by 4 bases and J by 6 bases, with 14 bases left in between. CDR1 SGHRS and CDR2 YFSETQ come from the germline V gene. The length of the CDR3 is 14 residues. The CDR3, as DNA: TGCGCCAGCAGCCCGGCCGGCAGCGTTCAGCCCCAGCATTTT. Its translation: CASSPAGSVQPQHF.

This clonotype has just a few counts. V usage is TRBV5-4 and J usage is TRBJ2-7; 9 nucleotides align to TRBD1. The CDR3 is made up of 15 amino acids. The germline V gene has CDR1 SGHNT and CDR2 YYREEE (reference sequence). Trimming cost V 0 bases and J 3 bases; bases outside gene matches: 4. CDR3 residues: CASSLGTGANYEQYF. In nucleotides, the CDR3 is TGTGCCAGCAGCTTGGGGACAGGGGCTAACTACGAGCAGTACTTC.

This clonotype was seen a handful of times. CDR3 loop: CSAFSGDSSTDTQYF. The CDR3 nucleotides are TGCAGTGCGTTTTCGGGAGACTCTAGCACAGATACGCAGTATTTT. The V gene is TRBV20-1, the J gene TRBJ2-3; D may be TRBD2 (6 bases). The CDR3 is 15 amino acids. V lost 6 bases and J 0 bases, leaving 16 bases between the germline ends. Germline values: CDR1 DFQATT, CDR2 SNEGSKA (reference sequence).

This clonotype showed up many times. The chain combines TRBV2 with TRBJ2-2; 7 positions agree with TRBD1. CDR3 size: 13 residues. V was clipped by 4 bases and J by 5 bases; unmatched bases: 1. Per the germline V gene, CDR1 is SNHLY and CDR2 is FYNNEI. For the CDR3, the DNA is TGTGCCAGCAGTGGACAGGGTACCGGGGAGCTGTTTTTT. Translating gives CASSGQGTGELFF.

The gene calls are TRBV6-1 and TRBJ2-7; possible D gene TRBD1, 5 bases. V was cut by 7 bases and J by 6 bases, with 19 bases left in between. The CDR3 is 14 residues long. The germline V gene encodes CDR1 MNHNS and CDR2 SASEGT. DNA of the CDR3: TGTGCCAGCACTAACAACGTAGGGGTACGCGAGCAGTACTTC. Protein product: CASTNNVGVREQYF.

This clonotype was seen repeatedly, ten times or more. This chain links TRBV7-9 with TRBJ2-2; D may be TRBD1 (6 bases). The CDR3 runs 15 residues. Trimming removed 5 bases from V and 2 bases from J, with 12 bases in between. Germline CDR1 reads SEHNR; CDR2 reads FQNEAQ (reference sequence). CDR3 residues: CASSQWDINTGELFF. In nucleotides, the CDR3 is TGTGCCAGCAGCCAATGGGACATCAACACCGGGGAGCTGTTTTTT.

This clonotype showed up many times. The genes are TRBV12-3 or TRBV12-4 and TRBJ2-1; 7 positions match TRBD2. V trimming: 5 bases; J trimming: 6 bases; junction bases outside the gene matches: 16. This CDR3 region has 17 residues. CDR3 region: CASSPWGGPSTGNEQFF. In DNA, the CDR3 is TGTGCCAGCAGTCCCTGGGGAGGGCCAAGTACGGGCAATGAGCAGTTCTTC.

This clonotype was recorded at least ten times. This chain connects TRBV7-9 to TRBJ2-3; 7 nucleotides line up with TRBD2. Trimming took 0 bases from V and 1 from J; bases not matched to a gene: 13. This CDR3 is 19 amino acids long. CDR1 is SEHNR, CDR2 FQNEAQ, per germline (reference sequence). DNA of the CDR3: TGTGCCAGCAGCTTAGCAGGAGGGGTTTCAGGGAGGGGCACAGATACGCAGTATTTT. Translated: CASSLAGGVSGRGTDTQYF.

This clonotype was observed many times. This chain connects TRBV20-1 to TRBJ1-2; 7 bases are shared with TRBD1. Germline CDR1 DFQATT, CDR2 SNEGSKA (reference sequence). The CDR3 runs 16 residues. V shed 1 base and J 5 bases; nucleotides not matched to a gene: 13. Here the CDR3 reads CSARVGSEGARYGYTF. The CDR3 region has the DNA TGCAGTGCTAGAGTCGGGTCCGAGGGGGCGAGGTATGGCTACACCTTC.

This clonotype was recorded at least ten times. The rearrangement joins TRBV20-1 to TRBJ2-4; 7 positions match TRBD2. This CDR3 is 14 amino acids long. Germline V gene data show CDR1 as DFQATT and CDR2 as SNEGSKA (reference sequence). Germline trimming cut 5 bases from V and 0 bases from J; bases unmatched to any gene: 4. The CDR3 coding sequence is TGCAGTGCTGGGGGACTAATAGCCAAAAACATTCAGTACTTC. Protein product: CSAGGLIAKNIQYF.

This clonotype occurred many times. V gene TRBV29-1 combines with J gene TRBJ2-2; weak D call: TRBD2 (5 bases). Germline V CDR1 and CDR2: SQVTM, ANQGSEA. The length of the CDR3 is 14 residues. V shed 5 bases and J shed 1 base, with 11 bases lying between them. The CDR3, as DNA: TGCAGCGTTCTTTGGACTGGGAACACCGGGGAGCTGTTTTTT. It encodes CSVLWTGNTGELFF.

J is TRBJ2-7 and V is TRBV14; 8 bases fit TRBD1. The CDR3 is 13 residues long. The germline V gene has CDR1 SGHDN and CDR2 FVKESK. Unmatched junction bases numbered 4, after V lost 5 bases and J lost 4 bases. CDR3 residues: CASSSDREYEQYF. CDR3 DNA: TGTGCCAGCAGCTCGGACAGGGAATACGAGCAGTACTTC.